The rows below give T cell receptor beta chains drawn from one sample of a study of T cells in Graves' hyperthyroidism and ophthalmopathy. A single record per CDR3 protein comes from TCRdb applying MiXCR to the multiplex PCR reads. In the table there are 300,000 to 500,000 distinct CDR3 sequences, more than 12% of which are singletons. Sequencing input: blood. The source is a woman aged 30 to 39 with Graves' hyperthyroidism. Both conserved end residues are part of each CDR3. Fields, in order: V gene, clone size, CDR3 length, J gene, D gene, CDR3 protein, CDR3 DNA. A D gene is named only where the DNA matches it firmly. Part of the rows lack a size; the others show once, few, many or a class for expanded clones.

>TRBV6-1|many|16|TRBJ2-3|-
CASSPGLHTSTDTQYF
TGTGCCAGCAGCCCTGGACTCCACACCAGCACAGATACGCAGTATTTT
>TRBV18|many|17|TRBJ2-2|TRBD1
CASSPQSSGTGAGELFF
TGTGCCAGCTCACCACAGTCCTCAGGGACAGGGGCCGGGGAGCTGTTTTTT
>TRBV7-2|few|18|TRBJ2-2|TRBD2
CASSLMGASGNGRGELFF
TGTGCCAGCAGCTTGATGGGGGCTAGCGGGAATGGTCGCGGGGAGCTGTTTTTT
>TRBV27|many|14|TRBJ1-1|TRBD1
CASSPGTVNTEAFF
TGTGCCAGCAGCCCCGGGACAGTTAACACTGAAGCTTTCTTT
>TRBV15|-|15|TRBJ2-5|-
CATSRDFQGRETQYF
TGTGCCACCAGCAGAGATTTTCAGGGTCGGGAGACCCAGTACTTC
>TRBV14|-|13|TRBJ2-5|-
CASSQGALETQYF
TGTGCCAGCAGCCAAGGGGCCCTCGAGACCCAGTACTTC
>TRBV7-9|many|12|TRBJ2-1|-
CASSLGWNEQFF
TGTGCCAGCAGCTTAGGTTGGAATGAGCAGTTCTTC
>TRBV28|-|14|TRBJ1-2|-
CASSSPEAIYGYTF
TGTGCCAGCAGTTCCCCGGAAGCCATCTATGGCTACACCTTC
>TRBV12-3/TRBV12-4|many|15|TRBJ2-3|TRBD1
CASSKRGQGGDTQYF
TGTGCCAGCAGCAAGCGGGGACAGGGAGGAGATACGCAGTATTTT
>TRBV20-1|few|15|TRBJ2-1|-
CSASNGKRLDNEQFF
TGCAGTGCTAGTAATGGCAAGCGGTTAGACAATGAGCAGTTCTTC
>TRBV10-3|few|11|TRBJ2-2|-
CAIGDTGELFF
TGTGCCATCGGGGACACCGGGGAGCTGTTTTTT
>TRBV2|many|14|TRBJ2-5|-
CASSELGGGETQYF
TGTGCCAGCAGTGAATTGGGGGGCGGTGAGACCCAGTACTTC
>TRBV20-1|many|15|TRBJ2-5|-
CSARLPTGWGETQYF
TGCAGTGCTAGGCTTCCTACAGGGTGGGGGGAGACCCAGTACTTC
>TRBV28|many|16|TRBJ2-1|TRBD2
CASSSRLAGVHNEQFF
TGTGCCAGCAGTTCACGACTAGCGGGGGTTCACAATGAGCAGTTCTTC
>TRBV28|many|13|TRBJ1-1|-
CASSLGPNTEAFF
TGTGCCAGCAGTTTAGGGCCTAACACTGAAGCTTTCTTT
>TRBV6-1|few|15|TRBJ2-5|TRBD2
CASSEPLASQETQYF
TGTGCCAGCAGTGAGCCACTAGCGTCTCAAGAGACCCAGTACTTC
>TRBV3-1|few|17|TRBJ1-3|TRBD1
CASSQDWTGVAGNTIYF
TGTGCCAGCAGCCAAGACTGGACAGGGGTGGCTGGAAACACCATATATTTT